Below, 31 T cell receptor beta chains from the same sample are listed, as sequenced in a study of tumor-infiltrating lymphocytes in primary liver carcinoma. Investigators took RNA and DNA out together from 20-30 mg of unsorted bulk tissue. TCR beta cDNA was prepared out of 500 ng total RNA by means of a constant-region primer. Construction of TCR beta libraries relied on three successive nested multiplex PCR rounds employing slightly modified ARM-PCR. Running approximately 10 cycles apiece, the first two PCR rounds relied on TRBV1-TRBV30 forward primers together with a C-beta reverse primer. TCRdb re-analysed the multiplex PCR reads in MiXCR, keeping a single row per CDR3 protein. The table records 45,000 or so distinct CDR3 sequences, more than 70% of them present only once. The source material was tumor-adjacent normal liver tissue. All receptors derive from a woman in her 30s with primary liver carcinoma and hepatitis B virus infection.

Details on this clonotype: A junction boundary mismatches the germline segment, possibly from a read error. In nucleotides, the CDR3 is TGTGCCAGCAGCGCACGCGGGGTTTTTAGCACAGGTACGCAGTATTTT. Translated: CASSARGVFSTGTQYF. V usage is TRBV11-2 and J usage is TRBJ2-3; D possibly corresponds to TRBD2 (6 bases). Germline assignment: CDR1 SGHAT and CDR2 FQNNGV. The CDR3 covers 16 residues.

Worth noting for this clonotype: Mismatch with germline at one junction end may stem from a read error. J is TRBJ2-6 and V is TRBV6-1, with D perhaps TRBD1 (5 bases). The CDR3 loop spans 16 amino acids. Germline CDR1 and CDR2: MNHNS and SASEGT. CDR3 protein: CASSKFGSSGANVPTF. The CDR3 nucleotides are TGTGCCAGCAGTAAGTTTGGGTCGTCTGGGGCCAACGTCCCGACTTTC.

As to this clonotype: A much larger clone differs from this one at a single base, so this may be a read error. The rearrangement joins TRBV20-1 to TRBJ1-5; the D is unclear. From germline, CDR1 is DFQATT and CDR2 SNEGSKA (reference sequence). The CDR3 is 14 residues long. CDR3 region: CCARDLKGNQPQHF. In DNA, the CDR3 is TGCTGTGCTAGAGATCTCAAGGGCAATCAGCCCCAGCATTTT.

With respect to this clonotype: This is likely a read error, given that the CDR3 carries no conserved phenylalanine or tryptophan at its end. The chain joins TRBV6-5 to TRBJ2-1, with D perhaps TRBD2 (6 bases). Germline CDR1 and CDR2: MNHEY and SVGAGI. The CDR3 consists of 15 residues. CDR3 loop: CASTLTAPGVNEQFL. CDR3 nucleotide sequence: TGCGCCAGCACCCTAACCGCGCCGGGGGTGAATGAGCAGTTCCTC.

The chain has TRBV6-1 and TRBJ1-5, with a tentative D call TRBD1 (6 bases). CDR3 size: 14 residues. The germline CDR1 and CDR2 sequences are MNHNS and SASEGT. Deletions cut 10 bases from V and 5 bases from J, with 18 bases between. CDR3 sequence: CAITLQGEHQPQHF. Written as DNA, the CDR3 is TGTGCCATCACCTTACAGGGTGAGCATCAGCCCCAGCATTTT.

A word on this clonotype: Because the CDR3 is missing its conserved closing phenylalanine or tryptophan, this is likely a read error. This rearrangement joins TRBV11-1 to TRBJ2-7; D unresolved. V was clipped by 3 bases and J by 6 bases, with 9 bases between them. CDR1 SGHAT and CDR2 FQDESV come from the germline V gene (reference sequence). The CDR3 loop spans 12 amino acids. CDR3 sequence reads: CASSFMGCEQYL. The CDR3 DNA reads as TGTGCCAGCAGCTTCATGGGGTGCGAGCAGTACCTC.

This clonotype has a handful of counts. The CDR3 nucleotides read TGCAATGTTGCGATAGGGAAAGGCTACACCTTC. Its translation: CNVAIGKGYTF. V usage is TRBV29-1 and J usage is TRBJ1-2; D remains unclear. The germline CDR1 and CDR2 sequences are SQVTM and ANQGSEA. This CDR3 is built from 11 residues.

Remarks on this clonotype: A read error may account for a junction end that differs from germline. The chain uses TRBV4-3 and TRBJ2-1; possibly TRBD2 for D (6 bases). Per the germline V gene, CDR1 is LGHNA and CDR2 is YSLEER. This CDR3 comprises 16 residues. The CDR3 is CVSSQDAGSSYIEQFF. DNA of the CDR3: TGCGTCAGTAGCCAAGATGCGGGAAGCTCCTACATTGAGCAGTTCTTC.

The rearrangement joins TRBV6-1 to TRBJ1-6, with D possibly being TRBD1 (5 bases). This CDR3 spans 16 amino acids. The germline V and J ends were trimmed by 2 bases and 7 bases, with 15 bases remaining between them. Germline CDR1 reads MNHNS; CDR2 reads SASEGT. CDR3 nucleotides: TGTGCCAGCAGTGAAACGGGGGGATCGAGGAATTCACCCCTCCACTTT. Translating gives CASSETGGSRNSPLHF.

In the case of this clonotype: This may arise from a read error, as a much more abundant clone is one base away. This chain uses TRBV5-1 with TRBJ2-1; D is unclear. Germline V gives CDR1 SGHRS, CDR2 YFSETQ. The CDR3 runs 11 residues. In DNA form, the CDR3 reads TGCGCCAGCAGCTTGGGTAATGAGCAGTTGTTC. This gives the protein CASSLGNEQLF. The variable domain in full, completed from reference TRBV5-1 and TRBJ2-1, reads KAGVTQTPRYLIKTRGQQVTLSCSPISGHRSVSWYQQTPGQGLQFLFEYFSETQRNKGNFPGRFSGRQFSNSRSEMNVSTLELGDSALYLCASSLGNEQLFGPGTRLTVL.

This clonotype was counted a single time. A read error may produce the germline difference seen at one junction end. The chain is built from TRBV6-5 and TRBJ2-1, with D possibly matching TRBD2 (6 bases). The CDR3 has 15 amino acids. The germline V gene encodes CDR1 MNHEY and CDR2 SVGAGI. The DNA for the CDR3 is TGTGCCAGCAGTTTAGGAGGGCAAAGACCCAATAAGCAGTTCTTC. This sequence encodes CASSLGGQRPNKQFF.

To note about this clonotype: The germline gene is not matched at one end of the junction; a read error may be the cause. The CDR3 sequence is CASSQEGREIMNTEASF. The DNA for the CDR3 is TGTGCCAGCAGCCAGGAAGGCAGGGAGATCATGAACACTGAGGCTTCCTTT. This chain joins TRBV4-2 and TRBJ1-1; D may be TRBD1 (5 bases). Germline V lookup: CDR1 LGHNA, CDR2 YNFKEQ. The CDR3 is 17 amino acids.

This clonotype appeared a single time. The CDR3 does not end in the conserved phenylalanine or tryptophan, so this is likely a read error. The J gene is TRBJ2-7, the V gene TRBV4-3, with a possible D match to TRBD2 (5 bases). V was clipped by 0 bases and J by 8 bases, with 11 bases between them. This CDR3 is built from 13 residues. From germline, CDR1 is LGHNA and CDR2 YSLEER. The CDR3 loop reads CASSQDRDYKQYL. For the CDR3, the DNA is TGCGCCAGCAGCCAAGATCGGGATTACAAGCAGTACCTC.

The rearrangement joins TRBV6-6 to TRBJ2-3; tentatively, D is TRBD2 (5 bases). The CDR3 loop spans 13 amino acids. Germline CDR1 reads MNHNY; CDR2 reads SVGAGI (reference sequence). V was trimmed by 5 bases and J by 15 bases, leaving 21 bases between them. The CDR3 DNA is TGTGCCAGCAGTCTCCTTGAGGGAGATACGCGCTATTTT. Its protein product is CASSLLEGDTRYF.

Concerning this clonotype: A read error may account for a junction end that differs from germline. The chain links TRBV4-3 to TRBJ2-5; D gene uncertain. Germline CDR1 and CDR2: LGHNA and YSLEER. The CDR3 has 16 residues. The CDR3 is CASSLNSFPYRESQYF. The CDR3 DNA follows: TGCGCCAGTAGTCTTAATAGTTTCCCGTACCGAGAGAGCCAGTACTTC.

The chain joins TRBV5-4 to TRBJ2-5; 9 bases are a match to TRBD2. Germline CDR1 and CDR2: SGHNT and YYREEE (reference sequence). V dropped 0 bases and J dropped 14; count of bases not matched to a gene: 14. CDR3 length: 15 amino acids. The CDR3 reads CASSLGTSEQETQYF. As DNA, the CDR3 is TGTGCCAGCAGCTTGGGGACTAGCGAACAAGAGACTCAATACTTC.

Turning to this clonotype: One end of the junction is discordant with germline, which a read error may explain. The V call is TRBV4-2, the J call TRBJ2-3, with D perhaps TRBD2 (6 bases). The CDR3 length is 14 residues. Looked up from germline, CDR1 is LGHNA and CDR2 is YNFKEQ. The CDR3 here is CASSQIGGPDTHYF. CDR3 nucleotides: TGCGCCAGCAGCCAGATAGGAGGGCCAGATACGCACTATTTT.

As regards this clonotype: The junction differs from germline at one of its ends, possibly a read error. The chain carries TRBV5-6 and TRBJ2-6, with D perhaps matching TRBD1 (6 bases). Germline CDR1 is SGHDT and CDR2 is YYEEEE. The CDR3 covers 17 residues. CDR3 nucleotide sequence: TGTGCCAGGAGCCAGGACAGCAGCTTCTCTGGGGCCAACGTCCTGAGCTTC. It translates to CARSQDSSFSGANVLSF. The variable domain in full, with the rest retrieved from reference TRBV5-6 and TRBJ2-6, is DAGVTQSPTHLIKTRGQQVTLRCSPKSGHDTVSWYQQALGQGPQFIFQYYEEEERQRGNFPDRFSGHQFPNYSSELNVNALLLGDSALYLCARSQDSSFSGANVLSFGAGSRLTVL.

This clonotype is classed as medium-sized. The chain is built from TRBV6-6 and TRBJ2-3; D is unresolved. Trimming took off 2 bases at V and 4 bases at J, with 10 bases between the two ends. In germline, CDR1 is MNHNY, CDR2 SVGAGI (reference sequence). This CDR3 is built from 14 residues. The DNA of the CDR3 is TGTGCCAGCAGTTACGCGAACTCCGCAGATACGCAGTATTTT. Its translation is CASSYANSADTQYF.

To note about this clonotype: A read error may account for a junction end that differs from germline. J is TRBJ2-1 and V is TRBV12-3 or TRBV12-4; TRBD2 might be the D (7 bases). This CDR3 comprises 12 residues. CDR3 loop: CTSNIGGLEQFF. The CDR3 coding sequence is TGTACCAGCAACATCGGGGGGCTCGAGCAGTTCTTC.

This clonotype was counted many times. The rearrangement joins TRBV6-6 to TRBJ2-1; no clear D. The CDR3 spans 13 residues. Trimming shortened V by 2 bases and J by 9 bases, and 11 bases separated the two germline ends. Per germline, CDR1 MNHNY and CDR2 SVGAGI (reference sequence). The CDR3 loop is CASSYVLTSEQFF. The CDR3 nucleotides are TGTGCCAGCAGTTACGTACTCACCAGTGAGCAGTTCTTC.

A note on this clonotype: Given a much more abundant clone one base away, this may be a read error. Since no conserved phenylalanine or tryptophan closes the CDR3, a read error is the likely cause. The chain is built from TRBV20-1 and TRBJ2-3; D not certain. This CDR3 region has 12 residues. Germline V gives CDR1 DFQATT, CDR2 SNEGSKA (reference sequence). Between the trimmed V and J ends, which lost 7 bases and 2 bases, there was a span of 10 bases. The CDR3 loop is CSVPTSTDTQYS. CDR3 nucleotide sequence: TGCAGTGTTCCTACTTCCACAGATACGCAGTATTCT.

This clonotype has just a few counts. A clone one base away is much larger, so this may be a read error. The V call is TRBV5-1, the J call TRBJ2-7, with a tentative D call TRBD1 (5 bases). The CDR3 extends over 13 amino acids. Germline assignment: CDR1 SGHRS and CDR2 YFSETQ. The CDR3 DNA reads TGCGCCAACAGCTATGACAGAACCTACGAGCAGTACTTC. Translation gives CANSYDRTYEQYF. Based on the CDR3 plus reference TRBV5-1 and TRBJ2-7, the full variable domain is KAGVTQTPRYLIKTRGQQVTLSCSPISGHRSVSWYQQTPGQGLQFLFEYFSETQRNKGNFPGRFSGRQFSNSRSEMNVSTLELGDSALYLCANSYDRTYEQYFGPGTRLTVT.

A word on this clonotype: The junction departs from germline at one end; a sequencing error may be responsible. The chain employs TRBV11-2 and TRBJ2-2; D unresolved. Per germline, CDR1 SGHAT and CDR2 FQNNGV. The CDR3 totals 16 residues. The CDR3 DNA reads TGTGCCAGCAGCCTCGATCCCCAACTGAACACTGGGGAGCTGTTTTTT. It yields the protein CASSLDPQLNTGELFF.

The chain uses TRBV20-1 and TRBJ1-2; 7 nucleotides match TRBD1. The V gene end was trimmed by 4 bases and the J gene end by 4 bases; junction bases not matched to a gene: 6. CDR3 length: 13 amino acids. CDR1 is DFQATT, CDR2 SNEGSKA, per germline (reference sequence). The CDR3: CSANQGGGYGYTF. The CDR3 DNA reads TGCAGTGCTAACCAGGGGGGGGGCTATGGCTACACCTTC.

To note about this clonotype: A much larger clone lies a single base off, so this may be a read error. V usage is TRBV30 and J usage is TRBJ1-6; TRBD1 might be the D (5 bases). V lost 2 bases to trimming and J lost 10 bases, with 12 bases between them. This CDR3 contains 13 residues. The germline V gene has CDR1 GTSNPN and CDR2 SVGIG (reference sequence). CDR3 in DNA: TGTGCCTGGAGTCCAGCAGGGCGCTCACCCCTCCACTTT. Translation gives CAWSPAGRSPLHF.

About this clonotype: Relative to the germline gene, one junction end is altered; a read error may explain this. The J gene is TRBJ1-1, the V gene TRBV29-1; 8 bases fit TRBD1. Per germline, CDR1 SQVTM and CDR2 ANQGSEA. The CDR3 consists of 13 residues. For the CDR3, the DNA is TGCAGTGTTGAGGACAGGGAAGGGACTGAAGCTTTCTTT. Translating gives CSVEDREGTEAFF.

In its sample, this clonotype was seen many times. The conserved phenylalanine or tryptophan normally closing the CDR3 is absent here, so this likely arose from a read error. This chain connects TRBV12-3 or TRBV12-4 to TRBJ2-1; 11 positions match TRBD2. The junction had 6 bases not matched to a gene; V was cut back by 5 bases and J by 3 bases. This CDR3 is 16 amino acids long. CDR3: CASSTLGLADYNEQFV. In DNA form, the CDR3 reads TGTGCCAGCAGTACCCTGGGACTAGCGGACTACAATGAGCAGTTCGTC.

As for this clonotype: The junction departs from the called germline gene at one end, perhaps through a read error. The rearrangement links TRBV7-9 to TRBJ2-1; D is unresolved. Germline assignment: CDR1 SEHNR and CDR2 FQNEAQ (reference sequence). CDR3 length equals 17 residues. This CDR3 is CASSFAAHTVSYNQQFF. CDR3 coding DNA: TGTGCCAGCAGCTTTGCGGCTCACACCGTCTCCTACAATCAGCAGTTCTTC.

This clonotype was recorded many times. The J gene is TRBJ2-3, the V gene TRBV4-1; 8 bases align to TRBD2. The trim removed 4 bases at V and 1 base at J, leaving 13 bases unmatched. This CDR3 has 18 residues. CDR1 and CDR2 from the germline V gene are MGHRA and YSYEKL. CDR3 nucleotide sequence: TGCGCCAGCAGCCGTATCCTCGTAGCGGGAAGAGGCACAGATACGCAGTATTTT. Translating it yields CASSRILVAGRGTDTQYF.

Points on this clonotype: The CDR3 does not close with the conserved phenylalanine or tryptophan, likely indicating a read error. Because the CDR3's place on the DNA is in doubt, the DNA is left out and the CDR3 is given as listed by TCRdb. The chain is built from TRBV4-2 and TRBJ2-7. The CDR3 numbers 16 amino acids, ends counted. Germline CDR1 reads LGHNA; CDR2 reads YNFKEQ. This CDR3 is CASSQDGGGASYEQHL.